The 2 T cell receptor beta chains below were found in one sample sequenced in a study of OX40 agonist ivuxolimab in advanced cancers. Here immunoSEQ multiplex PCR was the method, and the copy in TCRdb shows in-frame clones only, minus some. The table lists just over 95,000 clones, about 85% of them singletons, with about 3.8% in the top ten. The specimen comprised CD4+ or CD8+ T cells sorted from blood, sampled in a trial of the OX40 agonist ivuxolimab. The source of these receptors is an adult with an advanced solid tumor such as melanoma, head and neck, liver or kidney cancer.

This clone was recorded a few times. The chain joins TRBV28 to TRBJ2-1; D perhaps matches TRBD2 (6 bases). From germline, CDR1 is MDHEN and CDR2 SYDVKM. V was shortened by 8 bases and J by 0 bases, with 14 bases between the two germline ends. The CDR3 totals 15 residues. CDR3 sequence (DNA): TGTGCCAGCCGTCGGGGAGGCGCCTCCTACAATGAGCAGTTCTTC. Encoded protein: CASRRGGASYNEQFF. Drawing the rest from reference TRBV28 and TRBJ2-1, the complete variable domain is DVKVTQSSRYLVKRTGEKVFLECVQDMDHENMFWYRQDPGLGLRLIYFSYDVKMKEKGDIPEGYSVSREKKERFSLILESASTNQTSMYLCASRRGGASYNEQFFGPGTRLTVL.

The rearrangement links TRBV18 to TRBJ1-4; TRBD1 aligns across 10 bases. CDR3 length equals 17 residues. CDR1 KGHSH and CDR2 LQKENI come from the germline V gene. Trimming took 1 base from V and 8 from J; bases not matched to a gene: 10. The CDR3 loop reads CASSPQVTGTGDEKLFF. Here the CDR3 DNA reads TGTGCCAGCTCACCACAGGTCACCGGGACAGGGGACGAAAAACTGTTTTTT.